This T cell receptor (beta chain) stems from a study of cytomegalovirus exposure and HLA in healthy donors (TCRdb year 2017). A note on the overall study: According to an earlier analysis of a few hundred of the donors, about 180 million T cells yielded roughly 110 million unique TCR beta sequences and approximately 300 Gb of sequence data. Roughly 300 gigabases of sequencing data and approximately 92 million unique TCR sequences made up an early release that covered approximately 700 HLA-typed donors. Among the roughly 400 genotyped donors, approximately 76% belonged to the genetic ancestry cluster associated with self-reported Caucasian donors. The study aimed to test whether cataloging public T cell receptors could reveal signatures of past pathogen exposure. The study used immunosequencing to profile the T cell repertoires of 600 to 850 subjects and linked those repertoires to cytomegalovirus serostatus. Along with the approximately 700-subject first cohort, a separate validation cohort of over 90 different subjects was used. To predict cytomegalovirus infection status, the study brought together high-throughput TCR immunosequencing, statistical association of individual TCRs with disease status, and machine learning. A later analysis re-examined previously published TCR beta repertoires from about 700 donors and added high-resolution HLA genotyping to investigate patterns of TCR occurrence. In the later analysis, no new phenotypic data were used to find candidate immune exposures; instead, reliance was placed on TCR beta sequences and their occurrence across donors. In an earlier analysis of 500 to 650 of the donors, high-throughput TCR beta sequencing was used to judge whether each TCR beta V gene segment behaved as functional or pseudogenic. Donor age, sex, ethnicity and CMV serostatus were collected together with the repertoire data. In a later genetic analysis, genome-wide SNP genotypes for about 65% of the 666 donors were used, and that subset was treated as a discovery cohort. All discovery cohort repertoires had been generated on a single sequencing platform. Class I and class II HLA loci were covered by the typing at four-digit resolution. Typing coverage varied by locus: about 620-630 donors for A, B, C, DRB1 and DQB1; approximately 520 for DQA1; approximately 570 for DPA1; approximately 470 for DPB1. Because of strong linkage in the cohort, four to six DR-DQ haplotypes were treated as single units for association and clustering. Among approximately 370 genotyped donors of the cohort, an average of approximately 240,000 unique TCR beta nucleotide sequences was sequenced per donor, of which about 18% were non-productive. General findings and caveats noted by the study authors: When HLA alleles, especially DR and DQ, strongly co-occurred, attributing TCR associations to individual alleles was difficult. In a later analysis, 15,000 to 20,000 TCR beta sequences were associated with specific HLA alleles at a false discovery rate of 0.05. Most CMV-associated TCR beta chains appeared to be HLA-restricted in a later analysis, and the HLA associations seemed to be driven largely by CMV exposure. Most TCR sequences were seen in very few donors, while some public TCRs were found in many individuals. Some IMGT-functional V segments, including TRBV6-2 and TRBV6-3, could not be told apart with the 87-base-pair reads, so those segments were excluded. The study gave a list of around 170 TCR beta chains associated with cytomegalovirus. A few of the identified cytomegalovirus-associated TCR beta chains were confirmed in vitro to be specific for cytomegalovirus antigens. A later genetic analysis associated a missense DCLRE1C variant with V-gene and J-gene trimming of TCR beta chains, and an independent cohort replicated the association. A later analysis found that HLA-associated TCR beta chains were more clonally expanded and had lower generation probabilities than equally common non-associated chains. Correlated functional status among segregating V segments might be attributable to linkage disequilibrium, but an unknown experimental factor could not be ruled out. Because HLA typing was missing for some donors at each locus, association tests included only the typed subset. Because counts were too low, under 20 rarely observed V segments, including chromosome 9 orphons, were left out of the earlier analysis of approximately 580 of the donors. CMV serostatus was the only immune exposure information available for the cohort. In both the original and validation cohorts, the classifier was reported to diagnose cytomegalovirus status with high specificity and sensitivity. The authors suggested that the approach could potentially be generalized to other disease states and immunological phenotypes. This cohort had only TCR beta chains sequenced, and the lack of alpha or paired-chain data limited which features could be detected. Sequencing depth was assumed to be roughly uniform across donors in the presence/absence analyses, though that assumption may not hold. A later analysis reported that several top co-occurrence clusters appeared linked to parvovirus B19, influenza, CMV and Epstein-Barr virus. Broadly in line with IMGT annotations, most TCR beta V segments showed up in productive rearrangements about 90% or about 30% of the time in an earlier analysis of several hundred of the donors. A further reported finding was that TCR beta sequences accurately predicted the HLA-A and HLA-B alleles for most subjects in the first cohort. In a later analysis, the rate of TCR association differed among HLA loci, with DRB1 alleles having the most associated TCRs and HLA-C alleles having the fewest. The sequencing pipeline was judged likely to have produced a cluster of highly shared sequence variants as a technical artifact. A later genetic analysis reported fewer N-insertions in productive TCRs among donors in an Asian-associated ancestry cluster than the roughly 640-donor mean.

The CDR3 sequence holds 15 residues, the cysteine and phenylalanine included. The entry retains the CDR3 DNA only, 45 bases that are in frame from base 1. CDR1 MNHNY and CDR2 SVGAGI are derived from the germline V gene (reference sequence). V is pared back by 2 bases and J by 5 bases, with 15 bases lying between the germline termini. A note on this clone: No antigen is known for it. Base qualities are missing; no much larger clone stands one base away.

The cohort was made up of about 610 healthy bone marrow donors. Cohort members were all nominally healthy when sampled, although unrecorded immune exposures were likely present. The donor was CMV seropositive and belonged to the group of 250 to 300 seropositive cohort members. Each donor provided a peripheral blood sample, and peripheral blood mononuclear cells were used for TCR beta sequencing. The Qiagen DNeasy Blood Extraction Kit was used to extract genomic DNA from the blood cell samples. Library preparation used the immunoSEQ multiplex PCR assay. A mixture of 60 forward primers for TCR Vbeta segments and 13 reverse primers for TCR Jbeta segments was used in the multiplex PCR. A multiplex PCR assay on genomic DNA amplified the CDR3 region of rearranged TCR beta genes. Amplified TCR beta libraries were sequenced as 87-base-pair reads on the Illumina HiSeq System. As for the original processing: A later analysis counted some 74 million unique TCR beta chains across the 600 to 850 repertoires, and 10 million to 11 million of these chains were shared by at least two donors. To remove PCR and sequencing errors, raw reads were error-corrected and collapsed into unique sequences using a nearest-neighbor algorithm that merged closely related sequences. V, D and J gene segments were assigned by aligning CDR3 sequences to IMGT reference sequences. For a sequence to be retained, a match of at least six nucleotides was required to both a V gene segment and a J gene segment. Rearrangements were called productive when the CDR3 lacked stop codons and stayed in frame with V and J; all others were non-productive. Following IMGT convention, CDR3 was defined as the stretch from the second conserved V-encoded cysteine up to the conserved J-encoded phenylalanine. The earlier analysis of 587 of the donors excluded sequences that lacked an unambiguous match to a single V gene segment. In an earlier analysis of approximately 610 of the donors, V segments were called functional above 56.7% productive rearrangements and were called segregating when the between-donor standard deviation exceeded 5%. A statistical classification framework was built to diagnose cytomegalovirus status from the catalog of TCR beta chain sequences. In a later analysis, V and J genes were assigned by comparing TCR nucleotide sequences against IMGT/GENE-DB human TR gene sequences. A later analysis assigned CDR3 sequences and most-parsimonious VDJ recombination scenarios with the TCRdist pipeline. In a later analysis, each TCR beta chain was defined by its CDR3 amino acid sequence together with its V-gene family, and reads lacking a unique V-gene family were excluded. A later analysis removed several hundred highly shared, low-generation-probability nucleotide sequences to deal with suspected cross-contamination and a sequencing artifact. For each public chain, a later analysis derived a clonal expansion index from normalized ranks of inferred template counts within each repertoire. In a later analysis, generation probabilities were computed using a VDJ recombination model fitted to out-of-frame rearrangements, and the results were checked against IGoR. Hypergeometric tests were used in a later analysis to score TCR-TCR, TCR-HLA and TCR-CMV co-occurrence, with a repertoire-size bias correction applied to the TCR pairs. In a later analysis, false discovery rates were estimated by permuting HLA or CMV assignments 20 times. A later analysis grouped co-occurring TCRs with DBSCAN, adding TCRdist sequence similarity when clustering within HLA-allele-positive subsets. Co-occurrence clustering excluded repertoires with fewer than 30,000 or more than 120,000 public chains, plus five with anomalous nucleotide sharing. The source is immuneACCESS, and TCRdb retained only in-frame sequences with V and J called. Part of the clones is not carried over; for the studies checked, unresolved V genes explain less than half of this, and the remainder is unexplained. V and J calls and clone size come straight from that table; D and trimming were deduced from the DNA. The sample yields tens of thousands of clones; more than 50% were counted once. Of the sample, 6.2% is held by the ten largest clones.

Here the chain combines TRBV6-6 and TRBJ2-5, and the D gene may be TRBD2, 6 bases matching. The sequenced sample consisted of PBMCs. The sequence was collected from a woman aged 40 to 50 in good health and CMV-seropositive. The CDR3 protein: CASSYPAKEGETQYF. The nucleotides are TGTGCCAGCAGTTACCCAGCTAAGGAGGGTGAGACCCAGTACTTC.